Listed below are T cell receptor beta chains from one sample, sequenced in a study of T-cell memory formation after mild COVID-19. TCRdb reprocessed the 5' RACE reads via MiXCR and lists one record per CDR3 protein. Of under 350,000 distinct CDR3 sequences listed, around 15% are singletons. The sequenced sample consisted of PBMCs or a T cell subset sorted from them (not recorded which). The receptors shown here come from a man aged 18 to 30 who had mild COVID-19 (a few samples of this study predate the infection). Cell type and time point are not known. CDR3s include the opening cysteine and the closing phenylalanine or tryptophan. The D gene is left open where the match is weak. Clone size is given for some rows only: seen once, a few or many times, or a class if the clone is expanded.

v_gene: TRBV2; j_gene: TRBJ1-5; d_gene: TRBD1; abundance: once; CDR3aa: CASSLQGVGNQPQHF; CDR3nt: TGTGCCAGCAGTTTACAGGGGGTCGGCAATCAGCCCCAGCATTTT
v_gene: TRBV6-2/TRBV6-3; j_gene: TRBJ1-2; d_gene: TRBD1; abundance: few; CDR3aa: CASSTTGEVYGYTF; CDR3nt: TGTGCCAGCAGCACCACAGGGGAAGTCTATGGCTACACCTTC
v_gene: TRBV7-2; j_gene: TRBJ2-3; d_gene: TRBD2; abundance: .; CDR3aa: CASSLSRLAGVSATDTQYF; CDR3nt: TGTGCCAGCAGCTTAAGTCGGCTAGCGGGGGTTTCAGCGACAGATACGCAGTATTTT
v_gene: TRBV2; j_gene: TRBJ1-5; d_gene: .; abundance: few; CDR3aa: CASSEEDGRPQHF; CDR3nt: TGTGCCAGCAGTGAAGAGGACGGTAGGCCCCAGCATTTT
v_gene: TRBV19; j_gene: TRBJ1-5; d_gene: TRBD1; abundance: few; CDR3aa: CASRHRGEPQHF; CDR3nt: TGTGCCAGTAGACACAGGGGAGAGCCCCAGCATTTT
v_gene: TRBV6-4; j_gene: TRBJ2-4; d_gene: .; abundance: few; CDR3aa: CASRTPWTKNIQYF; CDR3nt: TGTGCCAGCAGGACCCCGTGGACCAAAAACATTCAGTACTTC
v_gene: TRBV7-2; j_gene: TRBJ1-6; d_gene: .; abundance: .; CDR3aa: CASSGRDILSSPLHF; CDR3nt: TGTGCCAGCAGCGGCCGGGACATACTGAGTTCACCCCTCCACTTT
v_gene: TRBV29-1; j_gene: TRBJ2-2; d_gene: TRBD2; abundance: .; CDR3aa: CSVESYPGGGANTGELFF; CDR3nt: TGCAGCGTTGAGTCGTATCCCGGCGGGGGGGCGAACACCGGGGAGCTGTTTTTT
v_gene: TRBV20-1; j_gene: TRBJ2-1; d_gene: .; abundance: many; CDR3aa: CSAAWLLNNEQFF; CDR3nt: TGCAGTGCTGCGTGGCTCCTCAACAATGAGCAGTTCTTC
v_gene: TRBV30; j_gene: TRBJ2-7; d_gene: .; abundance: .; CDR3aa: CAWSVLGLGGYEQYF; CDR3nt: TGTGCCTGGAGTGTATTAGGGCTAGGGGGCTACGAGCAGTACTTC
v_gene: TRBV7-6; j_gene: TRBJ1-2; d_gene: .; abundance: .; CDR3aa: CASSQIRSDYGYTF; CDR3nt: TGTGCCAGCAGCCAAATAAGGTCGGACTATGGCTACACCTTC
v_gene: TRBV25-1; j_gene: TRBJ2-1; d_gene: TRBD2; abundance: .; CDR3aa: CASSEGGSGDNEQFF; CDR3nt: TGTGCCAGCAGTGAAGGTGGTAGCGGGGACAATGAGCAGTTCTTC
v_gene: TRBV7-3; j_gene: TRBJ1-1; d_gene: .; abundance: .; CDR3aa: CASSSTTEAFF; CDR3nt: TGTGCCAGCAGCTCCACCACTGAAGCTTTCTTT
v_gene: TRBV5-1; j_gene: TRBJ2-3; d_gene: .; abundance: few; CDR3aa: CASSYGGSPMDTQYF; CDR3nt: TGCGCCAGCAGCTACGGGGGTAGTCCCATGGATACGCAGTATTTT
v_gene: TRBV7-9; j_gene: TRBJ2-5; d_gene: TRBD2; abundance: .; CDR3aa: CASSRTSGQTQYF; CDR3nt: TGTGCCAGCAGCCGGACTAGCGGGCAGACCCAGTACTTC
v_gene: TRBV6-1; j_gene: TRBJ1-1; d_gene: .; abundance: few; CDR3aa: CASSEQRLMNTEAFF; CDR3nt: TGTGCCAGCAGTGAACAGAGGCTTATGAACACTGAAGCTTTCTTT
v_gene: TRBV29-1; j_gene: TRBJ2-5; d_gene: TRBD1; abundance: .; CDR3aa: CSVEEGGEGRSFQETQYF; CDR3nt: TGCAGCGTTGAAGAAGGGGGCGAGGGCCGCAGCTTCCAGGAGACCCAGTACTTC
v_gene: TRBV7-2; j_gene: TRBJ2-5; d_gene: TRBD2; abundance: .; CDR3aa: CASSSLSGGAETQYF; CDR3nt: TGTGCCAGCAGCTCCCTTAGCGGGGGGGCGGAGACCCAGTACTTC
v_gene: TRBV4-1; j_gene: TRBJ2-3; d_gene: .; abundance: many; CDR3aa: CASSQVSPRGRIDTQYF; CDR3nt: TGCGCCAGCAGCCAAGTGAGTCCGCGGGGTAGAATAGATACGCAGTATTTT
v_gene: TRBV29-1; j_gene: TRBJ1-1; d_gene: .; abundance: .; CDR3aa: CSVVQGGSTEAFF; CDR3nt: TGCAGCGTTGTACAGGGCGGGAGCACTGAAGCTTTCTTT
v_gene: TRBV7-2; j_gene: TRBJ1-1; d_gene: .; abundance: few; CDR3aa: CASSLNAGTEAFF; CDR3nt: TGTGCCAGCAGCTTGAATGCGGGCACTGAAGCTTTCTTT
v_gene: TRBV10-3; j_gene: TRBJ2-3; d_gene: .; abundance: few; CDR3aa: CAITPGGVDTQYF; CDR3nt: TGTGCCATCACGCCAGGGGGGGTGGATACGCAGTATTTT
v_gene: TRBV25-1; j_gene: TRBJ2-3; d_gene: .; abundance: few; CDR3aa: CASSQPVWGTDTQYF; CDR3nt: TGTGCCAGCAGTCAGCCGGTTTGGGGCACAGATACGCAGTATTTT
v_gene: TRBV7-2; j_gene: TRBJ2-5; d_gene: TRBD1; abundance: few; CDR3aa: CASSLGGTGRRETQYF; CDR3nt: TGTGCCAGCAGCTTAGGAGGGACAGGGCGTCGGGAGACCCAGTACTTC
v_gene: TRBV30; j_gene: TRBJ2-4; d_gene: .; abundance: .; CDR3aa: CAWRGSGRYIQYF; CDR3nt: TGTGCCTGGCGTGGAAGCGGGCGATACATTCAGTACTTC
v_gene: TRBV4-3; j_gene: TRBJ2-2; d_gene: TRBD2; abundance: .; CDR3aa: CASSQWDYSGAGGELFF; CDR3nt: TGCGCCAGCAGCCAATGGGACTATAGCGGGGCTGGCGGGGAGCTGTTTTTT
v_gene: TRBV4-3; j_gene: TRBJ2-5; d_gene: .; abundance: .; CDR3aa: CASSQFLVKTQYF; CDR3nt: TGCGCCAGCAGCCAATTCCTTGTGAAGACCCAGTACTTC
v_gene: TRBV7-9; j_gene: TRBJ1-4; d_gene: .; abundance: few; CDR3aa: CASSLMGEKLFF; CDR3nt: TGTGCCAGCAGCTTAATGGGTGAAAAACTGTTTTTT
v_gene: TRBV28; j_gene: TRBJ1-5; d_gene: TRBD1; abundance: .; CDR3aa: CASSLGDREHF; CDR3nt: TGTGCCAGCAGTTTAGGGGACAGGGAGCATTTT
v_gene: TRBV12-5; j_gene: TRBJ1-1; d_gene: .; abundance: few; CDR3aa: CATRGGKNTEAFF; CDR3nt: TGTGCTACTAGGGGGGGGAAGAACACTGAAGCTTTCTTT
v_gene: TRBV5-1; j_gene: TRBJ1-2; d_gene: TRBD1; abundance: .; CDR3aa: CASSQDRATNYGYTF; CDR3nt: TGCGCCAGCAGCCAAGACAGGGCTACTAACTATGGCTACACCTTC
v_gene: TRBV9; j_gene: TRBJ2-3; d_gene: .; abundance: few; CDR3aa: CASSRKGVSTDTQYF; CDR3nt: TGTGCCAGCAGCAGAAAAGGGGTGAGCACAGATACGCAGTATTTT
v_gene: TRBV7-2; j_gene: TRBJ2-1; d_gene: .; abundance: .; CDR3aa: CATDSVNLNEQFF; CDR3nt: TGTGCCACGGACAGCGTAAATCTCAATGAGCAGTTCTTC
v_gene: TRBV4-2; j_gene: TRBJ2-5; d_gene: .; abundance: .; CDR3aa: CASSQDPKASETQYF; CDR3nt: TGTGCCAGCAGCCAAGATCCTAAGGCTTCAGAGACCCAGTACTTC
v_gene: TRBV12-3/TRBV12-4; j_gene: TRBJ1-1; d_gene: TRBD1; abundance: few; CDR3aa: CASSTDRGTGAFF; CDR3nt: TGTGCCAGCAGTACCGACAGGGGGACTGGAGCTTTCTTT
v_gene: TRBV4-1; j_gene: TRBJ2-7; d_gene: .; abundance: .; CDR3aa: CASSQQAPGDEQYF; CDR3nt: TGCGCCAGCAGCCAACAAGCCCCGGGGGACGAGCAGTACTTC
v_gene: TRBV3-1; j_gene: TRBJ2-7; d_gene: .; abundance: .; CDR3aa: CASSQEGARGGEQYF; CDR3nt: TGTGCCAGCAGCCAAGAAGGGGCCCGCGGTGGTGAGCAGTACTTC
v_gene: TRBV12-3/TRBV12-4; j_gene: TRBJ2-1; d_gene: TRBD2; abundance: .; CDR3aa: CASSLVGTSINEQFF; CDR3nt: TGTGCCAGCAGTTTAGTCGGGACTAGCATCAATGAGCAGTTCTTC
v_gene: TRBV6-6; j_gene: TRBJ1-6; d_gene: .; abundance: .; CDR3aa: CASSYRGLPAPLHF; CDR3nt: TGTGCCAGCAGTTACCGCGGCCTTCCGGCACCCCTCCACTTT
v_gene: TRBV18; j_gene: TRBJ2-3; d_gene: .; abundance: .; CDR3aa: CASSHWDDRLATQYF; CDR3nt: TGTGCCAGCTCACACTGGGACGATCGGTTAGCTACGCAGTATTTT
v_gene: TRBV20-1; j_gene: TRBJ1-3; d_gene: .; abundance: .; CDR3aa: CSAITPGPSGDTIYF; CDR3nt: TGCAGTGCTATCACGCCGGGACCCTCCGGGGACACCATATATTTT
v_gene: TRBV6-2/TRBV6-3; j_gene: TRBJ2-7; d_gene: .; abundance: .; CDR3aa: CAARDPYEQYF; CDR3nt: TGTGCCGCGAGGGACCCCTACGAGCAGTACTTC
v_gene: TRBV6-2/TRBV6-3; j_gene: TRBJ1-5; d_gene: .; abundance: few; CDR3aa: CASSSRRSNQPQHF; CDR3nt: TGTGCCAGCAGCTCGAGACGGAGCAATCAGCCCCAGCATTTT
v_gene: TRBV7-3; j_gene: TRBJ1-2; d_gene: TRBD1; abundance: few; CDR3aa: CASSSGTGNRYTF; CDR3nt: TGTGCCAGCAGCTCAGGGACAGGGAATCGCTACACCTTC
v_gene: TRBV29-1; j_gene: TRBJ1-2; d_gene: .; abundance: .; CDR3aa: CSVEEFGGLGGYTF; CDR3nt: TGCAGCGTTGAAGAATTTGGTGGCCTGGGAGGCTACACCTTC
v_gene: TRBV12-3/TRBV12-4; j_gene: TRBJ1-4; d_gene: .; abundance: .; CDR3aa: CASSPRGRVEKLFF; CDR3nt: TGTGCCAGCAGCCCACGGGGGCGCGTGGAAAAACTGTTTTTT
v_gene: TRBV7-2; j_gene: TRBJ1-5; d_gene: TRBD1; abundance: few; CDR3aa: CASSLTGLEPQHF; CDR3nt: TGTGCCAGCAGCTTGACAGGGCTGGAGCCCCAGCATTTT
v_gene: TRBV20-1; j_gene: TRBJ2-3; d_gene: TRBD2; abundance: few; CDR3aa: CSAPARIAGTTDTQYF; CDR3nt: TGCAGTGCCCCCGCCCGAATAGCGGGTACCACAGATACGCAGTATTTT
v_gene: TRBV19; j_gene: TRBJ2-1; d_gene: TRBD2; abundance: few; CDR3aa: CASSITSGNNEQFF; CDR3nt: TGTGCCAGTAGTATTACTAGCGGAAACAATGAGCAGTTCTTC
v_gene: TRBV6-5; j_gene: TRBJ2-1; d_gene: TRBD2; abundance: few; CDR3aa: CASSPSSGGLGNEQFF; CDR3nt: TGTGCCAGCAGCCCTTCTAGCGGGGGGTTAGGCAATGAGCAGTTCTTC
v_gene: TRBV18; j_gene: TRBJ2-1; d_gene: TRBD1; abundance: .; CDR3aa: CASSPPGQGGNEQFF; CDR3nt: TGTGCCAGCTCCCCACCGGGACAGGGTGGCAATGAGCAGTTCTTC
v_gene: TRBV7-2; j_gene: TRBJ2-7; d_gene: .; abundance: many; CDR3aa: CASSLVGGLFDEQYF; CDR3nt: TGTGCCAGCAGCTTAGTTGGGGGGCTATTCGACGAGCAGTACTTC
v_gene: TRBV6-5; j_gene: TRBJ2-7; d_gene: TRBD1; abundance: .; CDR3aa: CASSRRRGDRSKEQYF; CDR3nt: TGTGCCAGCAGTCGACGTAGGGGGGACAGGAGTAAAGAGCAGTACTTC
v_gene: TRBV6-5; j_gene: TRBJ1-2; d_gene: TRBD1; abundance: few; CDR3aa: CASRITGGRGYTF; CDR3nt: TGTGCCAGCAGAATAACAGGGGGTCGCGGCTACACCTTC
v_gene: TRBV2; j_gene: TRBJ2-1; d_gene: .; abundance: once; CDR3aa: CASSAGPREQFF; CDR3nt: TGTGCCAGCAGTGCCGGGCCTCGTGAGCAGTTCTTC
v_gene: TRBV7-6; j_gene: TRBJ2-7; d_gene: .; abundance: few; CDR3aa: CASSSTTGYEQYF; CDR3nt: TGTGCCAGCAGCTCCACAACAGGCTACGAGCAGTACTTC